This is a list of T cell receptor beta chains from one sample in a study of cytomegalovirus exposure and HLA in healthy donors. The table came from immunoSEQ multiplex PCR; TCRdb's copy has only in-frame clones and leaves some out. This table has about 54,000 clones, approximately 77% appearing once. Sequencing was done on a sample of PBMCs. These receptors all come from a young woman in good health and CMV-seronegative. CDR3s include the opening cysteine and the closing phenylalanine or tryptophan. D genes are given only for firm matches. Not all rows give a size; the values are once, few, many and, for expanded clones, a class.

V gene	clone size	D gene	J gene	CDR3 protein	CDR3 DNA
TRBV28	NA	NA	TRBJ1-6	CASSSQGVTLHF	TGTGCCAGCAGTTCACAGGGAGTAACCCTCCACTTT
TRBV30	NA	NA	TRBJ1-1	CAWNPTWNTEAFF	TGTGCCTGGAACCCGACATGGAACACTGAAGCTTTCTTT
TRBV19	NA	NA	TRBJ1-6	CASSVDSEPYNSPLHF	TGTGCCAGTAGCGTTGACAGCGAACCATATAATTCACCCCTCCACTTT
TRBV28	NA	TRBD1	TRBJ1-2	CASSTDREGGYTF	TGTGCCAGCAGCACGGACAGGGAGGGCGGCTACACCTTC
TRBV5-1	NA	NA	TRBJ1-5	CASSARQETPYSNQPQHF	TGCGCCAGCAGCGCCAGACAGGAGACCCCGTATAGCAATCAGCCCCAGCATTTT
TRBV25-1	NA	TRBD1	TRBJ2-7	CASSESGQPYEQYF	TGTGCCAGCAGTGAATCGGGACAGCCCTACGAGCAGTACTTC
TRBV6-4	NA	NA	TRBJ1-5	CASSDPGISNQPQHF	TGTGCCAGCAGTGACCCAGGGATTAGCAATCAGCCCCAGCATTTT
TRBV27	NA	NA	TRBJ1-1	CASRGTGSSYGTEAFF	TGTGCCAGCAGGGGTACAGGGTCCTCATATGGGACTGAAGCTTTCTTT
TRBV6-6	NA	TRBD2	TRBJ2-5	CATHPGLAGQETQYF	TGTGCCACCCATCCGGGACTAGCGGGACAAGAGACCCAGTACTTC
TRBV5-1	NA	TRBD1	TRBJ2-6	CASSLGTGAGANGLTF	TGCGCCAGCAGCTTGGGGACAGGTGCTGGGGCCAACGGCCTGACTTTC
TRBV5-4	NA	TRBD1	TRBJ1-3	CASSFRGRGNTIYF	TGCGCCAGCAGCTTCAGGGGGCGCGGAAACACCATATATTTT
TRBV5-6	NA	NA	TRBJ2-5	CASSLLKAAVYF	TGTGCCAGCAGCTTGTTGAAAGCGGCCGTGTACTTC
TRBV25-1	NA	TRBD2	TRBJ2-4	CASHGSGSGENSQYF	TGTGCCAGCCATGGCAGTGGGAGCGGGGAAAACAGTCAGTACTTC
TRBV5-4	NA	NA	TRBJ2-6	CASSLLSRVPRSGANVLTF	TGTGCCAGCAGCTTGCTTTCTCGGGTACCGCGATCTGGGGCCAACGTCCTGACTTTC
TRBV7-3	few	TRBD2	TRBJ2-1	CASSLSGSQYNEQFF	TGTGCCAGCAGCCTTAGCGGGAGCCAATACAATGAGCAGTTCTTC
TRBV19	NA	NA	TRBJ1-1	CASRANTEAFF	TGTGCCAGTAGGGCGAACACTGAAGCTTTCTTT
TRBV5-1	NA	NA	TRBJ1-5	CASSVEGATDQPQHF	TGCGCCAGCAGCGTTGAGGGCGCAACGGATCAGCCCCAGCATTTT
TRBV6-1	once	NA	TRBJ2-6	CASSELRASGANVLTF	TGTGCCAGCAGTGAACTGAGGGCGAGTGGGGCCAACGTCCTGACTTTC
TRBV4-2	NA	NA	TRBJ2-1	CASSQGPQGSSYNEQFF	TGTGCCAGCAGCCAAGGCCCCCAGGGTAGCTCCTACAATGAGCAGTTCTTC
TRBV6-5	NA	TRBD2	TRBJ2-3	CAGLAGGTDTQYF	TGTGCCGGCCTAGCGGGAGGCACAGATACGCAGTATTTT
TRBV15	NA	NA	TRBJ1-2	CATSRDRSNNYGYTF	TGTGCCACCAGCAGAGATAGATCTAATAACTATGGCTACACCTTC
TRBV7-9	NA	NA	TRBJ1-5	CASSGRLDQPQHF	TGTGCCAGCAGCGGCCGACTTGATCAGCCCCAGCATTTT
TRBV4-2	once	TRBD1	TRBJ1-5	CASSQTQGGFNQPQHF	TGTGCCAGCAGCCAAACCCAGGGGGGCTTCAATCAGCCCCAGCATTTT
TRBV30	NA	NA	TRBJ2-7	CAWRRDWDYEQYF	TGTGCCTGGCGTCGGGATTGGGACTACGAGCAGTACTTC